Listed below are T cell receptor beta chains from one sample, sequenced in a study of CD8+ T cells in alopecia areata. TCRdb keeps only in-frame clones here, not all; method: immunoSEQ multiplex PCR. The data contain fewer than 100,000 clones, 35% to 50% of them singletons. The specimen was CD4+ T cells sorted from blood. All receptors derive from a human donor with alopecia areata. Each CDR3 is given with its conserved first and last residue. The order of the fields is J gene, V gene, D gene, clone size, CDR3 DNA, CDR3 protein. The D gene is left open where the match is weak. Size is stated for part of the rows, as once, few or many counts, or as a class when the clone is expanded.

J gene: TRBJ2-1
V gene: TRBV28
D gene: TRBD2
clone size: -
CDR3 DNA: TGTGCCAGCAGTCCAAGACTAGCGGGAGACAATGAGCAGTTCTTC
CDR3 protein: CASSPRLAGDNEQFF

J gene: TRBJ2-7
V gene: TRBV28
D gene: TRBD2
clone size: -
CDR3 DNA: TGTGCCAGCACTAGCGGATTCTACGAGCAGTACTTC
CDR3 protein: CASTSGFYEQYF

J gene: TRBJ2-5
V gene: TRBV5-1
D gene: TRBD1
clone size: -
CDR3 DNA: TGCGCCAGCAGGGCCGGGACAGGTACCCAAGAGACCCAGTACTTC
CDR3 protein: CASRAGTGTQETQYF

J gene: TRBJ1-5
V gene: TRBV2
D gene: -
clone size: -
CDR3 DNA: TGTGCCAGCAGTGAATTGCCAGGGGCGGGTCAGCCCCAGCATTTT
CDR3 protein: CASSELPGAGQPQHF

J gene: TRBJ2-5
V gene: TRBV29-1
D gene: TRBD1
clone size: -
CDR3 DNA: TGCAGCGGGGGACAGGAAGTGGAGACCCAGTACTTC
CDR3 protein: CSGGQEVETQYF

J gene: TRBJ1-1
V gene: TRBV2
D gene: -
clone size: -
CDR3 DNA: TGTGCCAGCAAGGAGGCGCAGCAGAACACTGAAGCTTTCTTT
CDR3 protein: CASKEAQQNTEAFF

J gene: TRBJ2-1
V gene: TRBV19
D gene: TRBD1
clone size: few
CDR3 DNA: TGTGCCAGTAGTGCCCCTCGGGACAGGGGGACAGATGAGCAGTTCTTC
CDR3 protein: CASSAPRDRGTDEQFF

J gene: TRBJ2-3
V gene: TRBV7-9
D gene: -
clone size: many
CDR3 DNA: TGTGCCAGCAGCTTAGCGCTGGCAGAGGGGGATACGCAGTATTTT
CDR3 protein: CASSLALAEGDTQYF

J gene: TRBJ2-3
V gene: TRBV29-1
D gene: -
clone size: few
CDR3 DNA: TGCAGCGTCGGAACCCCAGATACGCAGTATTTT
CDR3 protein: CSVGTPDTQYF

J gene: TRBJ2-2
V gene: TRBV30
D gene: -
clone size: -
CDR3 DNA: TGTGCCTGGTCCGGGAGTACGGTGTCCGGGGAGCTGTTTTTT
CDR3 protein: CAWSGSTVSGELFF

J gene: TRBJ2-7
V gene: TRBV30
D gene: TRBD2
clone size: -
CDR3 DNA: TGTGCCTGGAGTCCTAGCGGGAGGGCCGCGTACGAGCAGTACTTC
CDR3 protein: CAWSPSGRAAYEQYF

J gene: TRBJ2-4
V gene: TRBV28
D gene: -
clone size: few
CDR3 DNA: TGTGCCAGCCAAGAGGGGGTCAAAAACATTCAGTACTTC
CDR3 protein: CASQEGVKNIQYF

J gene: TRBJ2-7
V gene: TRBV11-3
D gene: -
clone size: -
CDR3 DNA: TGTGCCAGCAGCATAACAGGAGTTCGACACGAGCAGTACTTC
CDR3 protein: CASSITGVRHEQYF

J gene: TRBJ2-3
V gene: TRBV18
D gene: -
clone size: once
CDR3 DNA: TGTGCCAGCTCACCGGGGGAGGCAGATACGCAGTATTTT
CDR3 protein: CASSPGEADTQYF

J gene: TRBJ2-1
V gene: TRBV30
D gene: TRBD2
clone size: -
CDR3 DNA: TGTGCCTGGATGGGAGGGGACCGCTACTACAATGAGCAGTTCTTC
CDR3 protein: CAWMGGDRYYNEQFF

J gene: TRBJ1-1
V gene: TRBV29-1
D gene: -
clone size: -
CDR3 DNA: TGCAGCGCGGGGCTCGGACAGGAAGCTTTCTTT
CDR3 protein: CSAGLGQEAFF

J gene: TRBJ2-2
V gene: TRBV7-8
D gene: -
clone size: few
CDR3 DNA: TGTGCCAGCAGAAAAGGGGGGAACACCGGGGAGCTGTTTTTT
CDR3 protein: CASRKGGNTGELFF

J gene: TRBJ2-2
V gene: TRBV29-1
D gene: -
clone size: few
CDR3 DNA: TGCAGCGTAAAGGAGACCGGGGAGCTGTTTTTT
CDR3 protein: CSVKETGELFF

J gene: TRBJ2-3
V gene: TRBV29-1
D gene: TRBD2
clone size: -
CDR3 DNA: TGCAGCGTTGACAGAGCGGGGGACACAGATACGCAGTATTTT
CDR3 protein: CSVDRAGDTDTQYF

J gene: TRBJ2-2
V gene: TRBV5-1
D gene: TRBD1
clone size: -
CDR3 DNA: TGCGCCAGCAGTTCGGGACAGTCCGGGGAGCTGTTTTTT
CDR3 protein: CASSSGQSGELFF

J gene: TRBJ1-6
V gene: TRBV29-1
D gene: -
clone size: -
CDR3 DNA: TGCAGGAGCCAGGGCTCCTATAATTCACCCCTCCACTTT
CDR3 protein: CRSQGSYNSPLHF

J gene: TRBJ2-3
V gene: TRBV29-1
D gene: -
clone size: few
CDR3 DNA: TGCAGCGTTGCTCTGCGTTCCCGGGATACGCAGTATTTT
CDR3 protein: CSVALRSRDTQYF

J gene: TRBJ1-2
V gene: TRBV7-9
D gene: -
clone size: few
CDR3 DNA: TGTGCCAGCAGCCGAAGGGGAGAAGGTTCTAACTATGGCTACACCTTC
CDR3 protein: CASSRRGEGSNYGYTF

J gene: TRBJ2-1
V gene: TRBV30
D gene: TRBD2
clone size: -
CDR3 DNA: TGTGCCTGGAGACAACTAGCGCAACATTACAATGAGCAGTTCTTC
CDR3 protein: CAWRQLAQHYNEQFF

J gene: TRBJ2-1
V gene: TRBV11-2
D gene: TRBD2
clone size: -
CDR3 DNA: TGTGCCAGCAGCGTCGCGGGAGCCAACAATGAGCAGTTCTTC
CDR3 protein: CASSVAGANNEQFF

J gene: TRBJ2-7
V gene: TRBV29-1
D gene: TRBD1
clone size: few
CDR3 DNA: TGCAGCGTCGAGGACAGGGACTCCTACGAGCAGTACTTC
CDR3 protein: CSVEDRDSYEQYF

J gene: TRBJ2-3
V gene: TRBV5-1
D gene: TRBD2
clone size: -
CDR3 DNA: TGCGCCAGCAGACCAGGACTAGCGGGCACAGATACGCAGTATTTT
CDR3 protein: CASRPGLAGTDTQYF

J gene: TRBJ2-5
V gene: TRBV5-1
D gene: -
clone size: -
CDR3 DNA: TGCGCCAGCAGCTTGGGTCTAGGAGGAGAGACCCAGTACTTC
CDR3 protein: CASSLGLGGETQYF

J gene: TRBJ2-7
V gene: TRBV28
D gene: TRBD1
clone size: -
CDR3 DNA: TGTGCCAGCAGTTTACGACAGGGGTCTGGGGAGCAGTACTTC
CDR3 protein: CASSLRQGSGEQYF

J gene: TRBJ1-1
V gene: TRBV30
D gene: TRBD1
clone size: -
CDR3 DNA: TGTGCCTGGAGTGGGGGACAGTTGAACACTGAAGCTTTCTTT
CDR3 protein: CAWSGGQLNTEAFF

J gene: TRBJ2-1
V gene: TRBV2
D gene: -
clone size: few
CDR3 DNA: TGTGCCGGATCTGGGGGCTACAATGAGCAGTTCTTC
CDR3 protein: CAGSGGYNEQFF

J gene: TRBJ2-3
V gene: TRBV5-1
D gene: -
clone size: -
CDR3 DNA: TGCGCCAGCAGCTTGAATGCGGCCACAGATACGCAGTATTTT
CDR3 protein: CASSLNAATDTQYF

J gene: TRBJ1-1
V gene: TRBV29-1
D gene: -
clone size: -
CDR3 DNA: TGCAGCGTTGGTCGGGGGGCTAGTTCTGAAGCTTTCTTT
CDR3 protein: CSVGRGASSEAFF

J gene: TRBJ2-1
V gene: TRBV5-1
D gene: -
clone size: many
CDR3 DNA: TGCGCCAGCAGTCCATATTCCTCCTACAATGAGCAGTTCTTC
CDR3 protein: CASSPYSSYNEQFF

J gene: TRBJ1-2
V gene: TRBV4-2
D gene: TRBD1
clone size: few
CDR3 DNA: TGTGCCAGCAGCCAGACCGGGACAGGGGCAATTGGCTACACCTTC
CDR3 protein: CASSQTGTGAIGYTF

J gene: TRBJ2-1
V gene: TRBV4-1
D gene: TRBD2
clone size: -
CDR3 DNA: TGCGCCAGCAGCCGGACTAGTTTTAGGGGCAATGAGCAGTTCTTC
CDR3 protein: CASSRTSFRGNEQFF

J gene: TRBJ2-7
V gene: TRBV19
D gene: -
clone size: -
CDR3 DNA: TGTGCCAGTACCGACAGCTACGAGCAGTACTTC
CDR3 protein: CASTDSYEQYF